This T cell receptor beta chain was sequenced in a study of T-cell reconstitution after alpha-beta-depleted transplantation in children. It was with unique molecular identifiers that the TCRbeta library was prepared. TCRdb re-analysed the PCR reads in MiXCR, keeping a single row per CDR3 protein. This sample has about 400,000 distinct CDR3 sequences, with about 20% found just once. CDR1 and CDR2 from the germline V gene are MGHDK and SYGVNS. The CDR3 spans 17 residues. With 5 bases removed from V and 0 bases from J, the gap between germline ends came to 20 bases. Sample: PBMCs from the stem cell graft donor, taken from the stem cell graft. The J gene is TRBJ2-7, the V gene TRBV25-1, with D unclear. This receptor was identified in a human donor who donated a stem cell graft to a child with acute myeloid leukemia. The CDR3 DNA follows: TGTGCCAGCAGTTACTCTCATGGAGTTCCGAGCTCCTACGAGCAGTACTTC. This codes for CASSYSHGVPSSYEQYF.